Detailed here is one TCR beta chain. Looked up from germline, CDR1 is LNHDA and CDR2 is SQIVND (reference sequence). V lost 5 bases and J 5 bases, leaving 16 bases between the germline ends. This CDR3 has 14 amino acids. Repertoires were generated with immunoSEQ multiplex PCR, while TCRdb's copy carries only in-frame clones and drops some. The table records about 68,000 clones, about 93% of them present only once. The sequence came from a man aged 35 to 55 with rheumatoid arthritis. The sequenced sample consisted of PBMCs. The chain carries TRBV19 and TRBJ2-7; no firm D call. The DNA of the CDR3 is TGTGCCAGTAGTTTTGAATTCTCGCGGAACGAGCAGTACTTC. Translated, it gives CASSFEFSRNEQYF.